These 27 T cell receptor beta chains originate from one sample sequenced in a study of OX40 agonist ivuxolimab in advanced cancers. Sequenced by immunoSEQ multiplex PCR; TCRdb stores in-frame clones only, minus some. The sample shows some 99,000 clones, roughly 87% of them seen only once. The specimen comprised CD4+ or CD8+ T cells sorted from blood, sampled in a trial of the OX40 agonist ivuxolimab. Source of these receptors: an adult with an advanced solid tumor such as melanoma, head and neck, liver or kidney cancer.

As regards this clone: Because it lacks the conserved phenylalanine or tryptophan at the end, this CDR3 is likely a read error. Because the CDR3's place on the DNA is in doubt, the DNA is left out and the CDR3 is given as listed by TCRdb. V and J are TRBV6-5 and TRBJ2-7; TRBD1 is taken as the D call from the table, unchecked against the DNA. The CDR3 adds up to 10 amino acids, both ends counted. CDR1 and CDR2 (germline): MNHEY, SVGAGI. The CDR3 spells CASSYKGAGL.

This chain joins TRBV4-1 and TRBJ2-3, with 11 positions matching TRBD2. The V gene end was trimmed by 6 bases and the J gene end by 4 bases; junction bases not matched to a gene: 15. CDR1 is MGHRA and CDR2 is YSYEKL in the germline V gene. The CDR3 contains 18 residues. For the CDR3, the DNA is TGCGCCAGCAGTCAACTTCCTCTAGCGGGAGGATGGGCAGATACGCAGTATTTT. Its translation: CASSQLPLAGGWADTQYF.

The chain couples TRBV5-4 to TRBJ2-1; TRBD1 matches at 7 bases. Germline CDR1 SGHNT, CDR2 YYREEE (reference sequence). The junction had 7 bases not matched to a gene; V was cut back by 0 bases and J by 13 bases. The length of the CDR3 is 13 residues. The CDR3 spells CASSLDPGQDQFF. The CDR3 DNA reads as TGTGCCAGCAGCTTGGATCCAGGACAGGATCAGTTCTTC.

V gene TRBV28 combines with J gene TRBJ2-2, with 10 bases identical to TRBD1. V lost 10 bases and J lost 4; bases outside the gene matches: 6. The CDR3 is made up of 14 amino acids. The germline V gene encodes CDR1 MDHEN and CDR2 SYDVKM. CDR3 region: CAIPTGGGTGELFF. The CDR3 DNA sequence: TGTGCCATCCCGACAGGGGGCGGCACCGGGGAGCTGTTTTTT.

The count of this clone is one. This chain links TRBV4-3 with TRBJ2-3; 9 bases are shared with TRBD2. Looked up from germline, CDR1 is LGHNA and CDR2 is YSLEER. This CDR3 comprises 16 residues. V gave up 4 bases and J gave up 4 bases; unmatched junction bases: 9. The CDR3: CASSPVAGGYADTQYF. The CDR3 DNA follows: TGCGCCAGCAGCCCTGTGGCGGGAGGGTACGCAGATACGCAGTATTTT.

This clone occurred once. The chain couples TRBV28 to TRBJ1-6, with 7 bases lining up with TRBD1. Germline V lookup: CDR1 MDHEN, CDR2 SYDVKM. Unmatched junction bases numbered 5, after V lost 5 bases and J lost 10 bases. This CDR3 region has 13 residues. DNA of the CDR3: TGTGCCAGCAGTACAGGGGTCAGGTCACCCCTCCACTTT. It is translated as CASSTGVRSPLHF.

This chain joins TRBV6-1 and TRBJ2-7; D gene unclear. The CDR3 has 12 residues. Germline CDR1 and CDR2: MNHNS and SASEGT. V gave up 2 bases and J gave up 6 bases, with 8 bases separating them. CDR3 DNA sequence: TGTGCCAGCAGTGAAAGGAACGGCGAGCAGTACTTC. It encodes CASSERNGEQYF.

The V and J genes are TRBV6-5 and TRBJ2-7; 7 bases line up with TRBD2. The length of the CDR3 is 13 residues. Germline trimming cut 8 bases from V and 1 base from J; bases unmatched to any gene: 5. CDR1 and CDR2 (germline): MNHEY, SVGAGI. CDR3 sequence reads: CASGGEQSYEQYF. The DNA for the CDR3 is TGTGCCAGCGGGGGGGAGCAGTCCTACGAGCAGTACTTC.

This rearrangement joins TRBV30 to TRBJ2-7; D is possibly TRBD2 (7 bases). V lost 4 bases, J lost 2 bases, and 21 bases lay in between. The CDR3 consists of 16 residues. Germline lookup yields CDR1 GTSNPN and CDR2 SVGIG (reference sequence). The CDR3 spells CAWTRGGGHLPYEQYF. CDR3 DNA: TGTGCCTGGACTCGTGGGGGGGGGCACCTCCCCTACGAGCAGTACTTC.

About this clone: Other DNA sequences in the sample encode the same CDR3. This chain uses TRBV11-3 with TRBJ2-2; D is unresolved. The CDR3 covers 12 residues. Germline loops: CDR1 SGHNT, CDR2 YENEEA. V lost 2 bases and J lost 2, with 0 bases in between. DNA of the CDR3: TGTGCCAGCAGCTTAAACACCGGGGAGCTGTTTTTT. Its translation: CASSLNTGELFF.

This chain links TRBV5-1 with TRBJ1-1, with 8 bases lining up with TRBD1. The V and J ends lost 2 bases and 4 bases, in that order; junction bases with no gene match: 1. Germline V gene sequence: CDR1 SGHRS, CDR2 YFSETQ. The CDR3 has 13 residues. The CDR3 sequence is CASSFGQGTEAFF. CDR3 nucleotides: TGCGCCAGCAGCTTCGGACAGGGCACTGAAGCTTTCTTT.

This chain links TRBV6-1 with TRBJ1-1; D is ambiguous. Germline loops: CDR1 MNHNS, CDR2 SASEGT. The CDR3 covers 12 residues. Deletions cut 2 bases from V and 3 bases from J, with 4 bases between. The CDR3 DNA reads as TGTGCCAGCAGTGAAAGCGACACTGAAGCTTTCTTT. Translating it yields CASSESDTEAFF.

V usage is TRBV16 and J usage is TRBJ1-1, with D maybe TRBD1 (6 bases). Between the trimmed V and J ends, which lost 0 bases and 11 bases, there was a span of 19 bases. The CDR3 length is 15 residues. Germline V gives CDR1 KGHSY, CDR2 FQNENV. As DNA, the CDR3 is TGTGCCAGCAGCCAATCGTCTGGGGGCAGCGGTAAGGCTTTCTTT. As protein: CASSQSSGGSGKAFF.

This chain links TRBV18 with TRBJ2-1; 10 bases match TRBD2. Per germline, CDR1 KGHSH and CDR2 LQKENI. V lost 1 base to trimming and J lost 8 bases; unmatched junction nucleotides: 8. This CDR3 is built from 16 residues. This CDR3 is CASSPRASGGGDEQFF. The CDR3 bases are TGTGCCAGCTCACCACGTGCTAGCGGGGGTGGGGATGAGCAGTTCTTC. Full variable domain (remainder filled in from reference TRBV18 and TRBJ2-1): NAGVMQNPRHLVRRRGQEARLRCSPMKGHSHVYWYRQLPEEGLKFMVYLQKENIIDESGMPKERFSAEFPKEGPSILRIQQVVRGDSAAYFCASSPRASGGGDEQFFGPGTRLTVL.

This chain connects TRBV7-9 to TRBJ2-1, with 8 bases identical to TRBD2. V lost 5 bases and J lost 1; bases outside the gene matches: 7. This CDR3 is 16 amino acids long. Germline V gene data show CDR1 as SEHNR and CDR2 as FQNEAQ (reference sequence). CDR3 nucleotides: TGTGCCAGCAGCGATACTAGCGGCGTATCCTACAATGAGCAGTTCTTC. It encodes CASSDTSGVSYNEQFF.

The chain carries TRBV7-6 and TRBJ2-5; D gene uncertain. Deletions cut 5 bases from V and 4 bases from J, with 11 bases between. The CDR3 spans 13 residues. Germline V CDR1 and CDR2: SGHVS, FNYEAQ. The CDR3: CASSLRTGETQYF. The CDR3, as DNA: TGTGCCAGCAGCCTGAGGACGGGAGAGACCCAGTACTTC.

This clone has only a few counts. V and J are TRBV29-1 and TRBJ1-1; D ambiguous. The CDR3 length is 13 residues. Germline-derived CDR1 and CDR2 are SQVTM and ANQGSEA. The V end was cut by 2 bases, the J end by 6 bases, with 13 bases between. The CDR3 reads CSVELVGIPEAFF. In nucleotides, the CDR3 is TGCAGCGTTGAACTGGTGGGTATCCCTGAAGCTTTCTTT.

This clone appeared a single time. The chain links TRBV21-1 to TRBJ1-1. TRBV21-1 is an annotated pseudogene. This CDR3 is 15 amino acids long. CDR3 sequence: CASSNMWDRGAEAFF. DNA for the CDR3: TGTGCCAGCAGCAATATGTGGGACCGGGGCGCTGAAGCTTTCTTT.

V usage is TRBV4-2 and J usage is TRBJ2-5; the match to TRBD2 covers 14 bases. Germline lookup yields CDR1 LGHNA and CDR2 YNFKEQ. CDR3 size: 18 residues. V lost 1 base and J lost 4; bases outside the gene matches: 8. The CDR3 loop is CASSQGLAGGPSPETQYF. CDR3 nucleotides: TGTGCCAGCAGCCAAGGACTAGCGGGAGGGCCGTCTCCAGAGACCCAGTACTTC.

This clone was seen only once. The V call is TRBV27, the J call TRBJ1-2; 10 positions agree with TRBD1. Germline assignment: CDR1 MNHEY and CDR2 SMNVEV (reference sequence). J was trimmed by 9 bases and V by 2 bases; bases with no gene match: 3. The CDR3 runs 13 residues. The CDR3 is CASSLDRGLSYTF. CDR3 nucleotides: TGTGCCAGCAGTTTAGACAGGGGGCTCAGCTACACCTTC.

This chain links TRBV6-5 with TRBJ2-7; D is unclear. This CDR3 comprises 12 residues. V lost 7 bases to trimming and J lost 7 bases, with 14 bases between them. Germline V gene lookup returns CDR1 MNHEY and CDR2 SVGAGI. The CDR3 DNA follows: TGTGCCAGCAAACGCGGAGACCTTGAGCAGTACTTC. Residues: CASKRGDLEQYF.

The chain combines TRBV6-5 with TRBJ2-1; a weak D match, TRBD1 (5 bases). CDR3 length: 13 residues. Trimming took 6 bases from V and 9 from J, leaving 15 bases between them. Per the germline V gene, CDR1 is MNHEY and CDR2 is SVGAGI. CDR3 DNA: TGTGCCAGCAGCGGTCGGACCCAGGGTGAGCAGTTCTTC. It translates to CASSGRTQGEQFF.

The gene calls are TRBV7-3 and TRBJ2-7, with 9 bases that match TRBD2. Per the germline V gene, CDR1 is SGHTA and CDR2 is FQGTGA. The V segment lost 5 bases and the J segment 6 bases; nucleotides outside the gene matches: 17. The CDR3 contains 17 residues. In nucleotides, the CDR3 is TGTGCCAGCAGCCAACAGGCCCGGGCTAGCGGGATCGGCGAGCAGTACTTC. Encoded protein: CASSQQARASGIGEQYF.

This sequence joins TRBV7-2 and TRBJ2-7, with D perhaps TRBD1 or TRBD2 (5 bases each). The germline CDR1 and CDR2 sequences are SGHTA and FQGNSA. CDR3 size: 17 residues. V gave up 5 bases and J gave up 0 bases, with 20 bases separating them. CDR3 in DNA: TGTGCCAGCAGCCGCGTCGGGGCGGTGGGTAGCTCCTACGAGCAGTACTTC. The encoded protein is CASSRVGAVGSSYEQYF.

This chain uses TRBV7-2 with TRBJ2-3, with a tentative D call TRBD2 (6 bases). CDR1 SGHTA and CDR2 FQGNSA come from the germline V gene. The CDR3 is 15 amino acids. V lost 5 bases and J lost 0, with 12 bases in between. The CDR3 protein is CASSHRRVSTDTQYF. The CDR3 region has the DNA TGTGCCAGCAGCCACCGGAGGGTCAGCACAGATACGCAGTATTTT.

This chain uses TRBV19 with TRBJ2-7; D possibly corresponds to TRBD2 (5 bases). The V end was cut by 9 bases, the J end by 6 bases, with 12 bases between. The germline CDR1 and CDR2 sequences are LNHDA and SQIVND (reference sequence). The CDR3 is 11 residues long. The CDR3 coding sequence is TGTGCCAGCAGAGGGAGAGGCGAGCAGTACTTC. This codes for CASRGRGEQYF.

V usage is TRBV27 and J usage is TRBJ1-1, with 7 bases that match TRBD1. Germline V gene sequence: CDR1 MNHEY, CDR2 SMNVEV (reference sequence). The CDR3 has 15 residues. The V gene end was trimmed by 0 bases and the J gene end by 3 bases; junction bases not matched to a gene: 4. CDR3 residues: CASSLSGQWDTEAFF. DNA of the CDR3: TGTGCCAGCAGTTTATCGGGACAGTGGGACACTGAAGCTTTCTTT.